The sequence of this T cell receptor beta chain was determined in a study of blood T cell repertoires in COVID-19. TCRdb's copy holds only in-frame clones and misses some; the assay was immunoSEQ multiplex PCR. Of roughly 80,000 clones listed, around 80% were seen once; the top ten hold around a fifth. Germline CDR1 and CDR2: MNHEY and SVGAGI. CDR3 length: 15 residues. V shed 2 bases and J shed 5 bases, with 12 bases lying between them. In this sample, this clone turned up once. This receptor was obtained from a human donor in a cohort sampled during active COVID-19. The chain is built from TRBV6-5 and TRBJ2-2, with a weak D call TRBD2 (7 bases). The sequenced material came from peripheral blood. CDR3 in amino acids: CASSYGGARTGELFF. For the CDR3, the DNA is TGTGCCAGCAGTTACGGGGGGGCGCGTACCGGGGAGCTGTTTTTT.